This TCR beta chain was identified in a study of cytomegalovirus exposure and HLA in healthy donors. 60 Vbeta and 13 Jbeta primers were used in PCR. Clones were read by immunoSEQ multiplex PCR, and TCRdb kept only the in-frame ones, dropping some. The repertoire holds 200,000 to 250,000 clones, around 76% seen once, with around 0.63% in the top ten. A remark on this clone: The antigen remains unidentified.

The CDR3 spans 14 residues. Trimming stripped 3 bases from V and 8 bases from J, with 16 bases between. The germline gives CDR1 MNHNS, CDR2 SASEGT. Whereas donors were nominally healthy upon sampling, unrecorded immune exposures were probable. Points from the study as a whole: CMV antigen specificity of a few CMV-associated chains was confirmed in vitro. Presence/absence comparisons presumed near-even sequencing depth among donors.

Input material: PBMCs. The chain carries TRBV6-1 and TRBJ1-2; D is ambiguous. The clonotype comes from a man aged 18 to 29 in good health and CMV-seronegative. The CDR3 reads CASSDRYREVGYTF. DNA for the CDR3: TGTGCCAGCAGTGACCGTTACAGAGAAGTAGGCTACACCTTC.